This TCR beta chain derives from a study of control samples from healthy donors and cancer patients. Some clones are missing from TCRdb's copy, which holds only in-frame ones; the method was immunoSEQ multiplex PCR. This sample has 63,000 or so clones, with approximately 89% found just once. V dropped 0 bases and J dropped 0 bases, with 4 bases sitting between them. Germline CDR1 and CDR2: SGHDT and YYEEEE. CDR3 length: 14 amino acids. The clonotype was recovered from a man in his 60s with colorectal cancer. The source material was PBMCs. The chain recombines TRBV5-6 with TRBJ2-1; D gene uncertain. CDR3 sequence reads: CASSLAFSYNEQFF. The CDR3 DNA sequence: TGTGCCAGCAGCTTGGCGTTCTCCTACAATGAGCAGTTCTTC.